This T cell receptor beta chain emerged from a study of blood T cell repertoires in COVID-19. V lost 2 bases and J 3 bases, leaving 8 bases between the germline ends. CDR1 and CDR2 from the germline V gene are MNHNY and SVGAGI (reference sequence). CDR3 length equals 13 residues. TCRdb's copy holds only in-frame clones and misses some; the assay was immunoSEQ multiplex PCR. Of about 50,000 clones listed, 89% are singletons. Sequencing was done on a sample of peripheral blood. The rearrangement links TRBV6-6 to TRBJ2-7; D is unresolved. This receptor was taken from a human donor in a cohort sampled during active COVID-19. The CDR3 sequence is CASSYGIIYEQYF. The DNA of the CDR3 is TGTGCCAGCAGTTACGGCATTATCTACGAGCAGTACTTC.